These T cell receptor beta chains were read from a single sample in a study of blood T cell repertoires in COVID-19. Clones were read by immunoSEQ multiplex PCR, and TCRdb kept only the in-frame ones, dropping some. The sample gives roughly 140,000 clones, around nine tenths of which show up once; about 4.3% is in the top ten. The sequenced sample consisted of peripheral blood. Receptors were obtained from a woman aged 40 to 50 with acute or convalescent COVID-19. Both conserved end residues are part of each CDR3. The D gene is left open where the match is weak. Some rows have no size entry. The others give once, few or many, or a class for an expanded clone.

.	.	TRBV14	TRBJ1-2	CASTKTGLGFYGYTF	TGTGCCAGCACCAAGACCGGGTTGGGTTTCTATGGCTACACCTTC
TRBD1	.	TRBV11-2	TRBJ2-7	CASSPRGQGTYEQYF	TGTGCCAGCAGCCCCCGAGGACAGGGAACCTACGAGCAGTACTTC
.	.	TRBV6-1	TRBJ1-2	CASSEWQGNGYTF	TGTGCCAGCAGTGAATGGCAGGGGAATGGCTACACCTTC
.	.	TRBV5-1	TRBJ2-3	CASSLLRVDTQYF	TGCGCCAGCAGCTTGTTACGGGTAGATACGCAGTATTTT
TRBD1	.	TRBV27	TRBJ1-5	CASSLFGQGYSNQPQHF	TGTGCCAGCAGTTTATTCGGACAGGGATATAGCAATCAGCCCCAGCATTTT
.	.	TRBV20-1	TRBJ1-5	CSASQGTNQPQHF	TGCAGTGCTAGTCAGGGAACTAATCAGCCCCAGCATTTT
TRBD1	.	TRBV9	TRBJ2-1	CASSVSLGQGMGNEQFF	TGTGCCAGCAGCGTGTCACTAGGACAGGGGATGGGTAATGAGCAGTTCTTC
.	.	TRBV5-8	TRBJ2-2	CASILAARGTGELFF	TGTGCCAGCATCCTTGCGGCTAGGGGCACCGGGGAGCTGTTTTTT
TRBD1	once	TRBV7-9	TRBJ1-5	CASSPAGQGDQPQHF	TGTGCCAGCAGCCCCGCGGGACAGGGTGACCAGCCCCAGCATTTT
.	.	TRBV24-1	TRBJ2-1	CATSARTRYNEQFF	TGTGCCACCAGTGCGAGAACTAGATACAATGAGCAGTTCTTC
.	.	TRBV7-2	TRBJ1-2	CASSTDRSGFYGYTF	TGTGCCAGCAGCACAGACAGGTCCGGTTTCTATGGCTACACCTTC
.	.	TRBV28	TRBJ1-3	CASSVSATIYF	TGTGCCAGCAGTGTGAGTGCCACCATATATTTT
.	.	TRBV27	TRBJ1-5	CASSLSGGTNQPQHF	TGTGCCAGCAGTTTATCGGGCGGGACCAATCAGCCCCAGCATTTT
.	.	TRBV6-2/TRBV6-3	TRBJ1-5	CASSYEGVYQPQHF	TGTGCCAGCAGTTACGAGGGGGTCTATCAGCCCCAGCATTTT
.	.	TRBV28	TRBJ2-3	CASSVAERTDTQYF	TGTGCCAGCAGTGTTGCGGAGCGAACAGATACGCAGTATTTT
TRBD2	.	TRBV7-9	TRBJ2-5	CASSFGTIKRVQYF	TGTGCCAGCAGCTTTGGGACTATCAAGAGAGTCCAGTACTTC
.	.	TRBV7-2	TRBJ2-5	CASSLGSLRGQETQYF	TGTGCCAGCAGCTTAGGCTCCCTGAGGGGGCAAGAGACCCAGTACTTC